This T cell receptor beta chain was obtained from a study of T-cell reconstitution after alpha-beta-depleted transplantation in children listed by TCRdb under 2016. About the investigation overall: The study quantitatively tracked T-cell immune reconstitution after TCRalphabeta/CD19-depleted allogeneic hematopoietic cell transplantation in children using TCR repertoire profiling.

Libraries were prepared through PCR. Sequencing instrument: Illumina HiSeq 2500. Molecular barcoding was employed in the preparation of TCR libraries, with unique molecular identifiers being used to normalize TCRbeta repertoire quantification. TCRdb itself trimmed the public reads at Q25 with fastp, ran MiXCR and retained productive beta chains. Rows merge per CDR3 protein into single entries with the most common DNA and genes. In all, the sample holds just under 550,000 distinct CDR3 sequences, and around 16% of those were seen once. The top ten clonotypes cover 3.3% of the sample. The CDR3 goes from the cysteine to the phenylalanine over 15 residues. Just the 45-base CDR3 DNA is kept, in frame starting at base 1. CDR1 and CDR2 (SGHAT, FQNNGV) derive from the germline V gene. As to this clonotype: Its antigen remains undetermined. Germline and junction disagree at one end, which may indicate a read error.

Sequencing used PBMCs from the stem cell graft donor, obtained from the stem cell graft. The V gene is TRBV11-2 and the J gene is TRBJ1-2; the D gene assignment is ambiguous. The TCR was taken from a human donor who donated a stem cell graft to a child with acute lymphoblastic leukemia. The CDR3 has the sequence CAGSLSPSASYGYTF. Here is the DNA: TGTGCCGGCAGCTTAAGCCCCTCCGCCTCCTATGGCTACACCTTC. This CDR3, with the reference TRBV11-2 and TRBJ1-2 proteins standing in past its ends, gives the full variable domain EAGVAQSPRYKIIEKRQSVAFWCNPISGHATLYWYQQILGQGPKLLIQFQNNGVVDDSQLPKDRFSAERLKGVDSTLKIQPAKLEDSAVYLCAGSLSPSASYGYTFGSGTRLTVV.